This T cell receptor (beta chain) was sequenced in a study of blood T cells in healthy people across ages. Notes on the study in general: Unsorted PBMC material precluded a definitive naive versus antigen-experienced comparison.

Details on this clonotype: Its matching antigen is unknown.

A J-beta primer mix and a sample-barcoded 5' primer were used in a second PCR of about 6 to 12 cycles. From the 5' RACE reads, TCRdb called clonotypes with MiXCR, one entry per CDR3 protein. The sample includes about 680,000 distinct CDR3 sequences, around half seen only once; the top ten take around 32%. The TCR was taken from a woman aged 60-75 years in good health. Sequencing was done on a sample of blood.

The CDR3: CASSKRRGPEDTQYF. The CDR3 bases are TGTGCCAGCAGCAAGCGGAGGGGTCCCGAAGATACGCAGTATTTT. J is TRBJ2-3 and V is TRBV21-1; TRBD1 is the table's D call and was not checked against the DNA. TRBV21-1 constitutes a pseudogene. This CDR3 spans 15 amino acids.